The clone carrying this T cell receptor beta chain was recorded only once. Generated by immunoSEQ multiplex PCR, the TCRdb table keeps only in-frame clones and is missing some. In the table there are about 180,000 clones, over 90% of which are singletons. These data come from a study of blood T cell repertoires in COVID-19. Study information: T cells, B-cell-depleted T cells, or PBMCs supplied cDNA or gDNA.

This CDR3 has 16 amino acids. Germline V gene lookup returns CDR1 SEHNR and CDR2 FQNEAQ (reference sequence). V shed 4 bases and J 0 bases; nucleotides not matched to a gene: 6. The V call is TRBV7-9, the J call TRBJ1-3; 7 nucleotides line up with TRBD1. Sequenced sample: peripheral blood. The receptor's source is a man over 45 with acute or convalescent COVID-19. CDR3 nucleotide sequence: TGTGCCAGCAGCTCGTCGGACAGGCCCTCTGGAAACACCATATATTTT. Its protein product is CASSSSDRPSGNTIYF. Full variable domain (outside the CDR3, taken from reference TRBV7-9 and TRBJ1-3): DTGVSQNPRHKITKRGQNVTFRCDPISEHNRLYWYRQTLGQGPEFLTYFQNEAQLEKSRLLSDRFSAERPKGSFSTLEIQRTEQGDSAMYLCASSSSDRPSGNTIYFGEGSWLTVV.